This is a list of T cell receptor beta chains from one sample in a study of T cell responses to AZD1222 COVID-19 vaccine. The data were produced by immunoSEQ multiplex PCR, yet TCRdb's version contains in-frame clones alone and is incomplete. The data contain about 190,000 clones, 85% to 95% of them seen just once; the ten biggest clones take up over 1%. The source was peripheral blood, collected on day 0 of AZD1222 vaccination. Receptors were obtained from an adult in good health. Each CDR3 is given with its conserved first and last residue. A D gene is named only where the DNA matches it firmly. Size tells how often a clone was seen (once, few, many) or the class of an expanded clone, and some rows leave it out.

TRBV5-1	TRBD1	NA	TRBJ2-5	TGCGCCAGCAGCCTCTCGACAGGGGGCCCCGATAGAGAGACCCAGTACTTC	CASSLSTGGPDRETQYF
TRBV2	NA	NA	TRBJ1-2	TGTGCCAGCAATACGGACAGTCTCTATGGCTACACCTTC	CASNTDSLYGYTF
TRBV4-1	NA	NA	TRBJ2-7	TGCGCCAGCAGCCAAGAAGACAGGCGTGATCGCGAGCAGTACTTC	CASSQEDRRDREQYF
TRBV5-1	NA	NA	TRBJ2-2	TGCGCCAGCAGCCGATCTACAGGGAACACCGGGGAGCTGTTTTTT	CASSRSTGNTGELFF
TRBV7-9	TRBD1	NA	TRBJ1-1	TGTGCCAGCAGCTTAGGGACAGGGATACCTGAAGCTTTCTTT	CASSLGTGIPEAFF
TRBV10-3	NA	NA	TRBJ1-2	TGTGCCATCAGTGTACAAGCTAACTATGGCTACACCTTC	CAISVQANYGYTF
TRBV6-5	NA	NA	TRBJ1-2	TGTGCCAGCACTCAAGGGGAGGGCTATGGCTACACCTTC	CASTQGEGYGYTF
TRBV24-1	NA	NA	TRBJ1-5	TGTGCCACCAGTGACCACCCCGGTGCGAGTAGCAATCAGCCCCAGCATTTT	CATSDHPGASSNQPQHF
TRBV14	TRBD1	NA	TRBJ1-3	TGTGCCAGCAGCCCTAGACGACAGGGCGACGGAAACACCATATATTTT	CASSPRRQGDGNTIYF
TRBV23-1	TRBD1	NA	TRBJ2-6	TGCGCCAGCAGTCCCCCCGGACAGGCTGGGGCCAACGTCCTGACTTTC	CASSPPGQAGANVLTF
TRBV11-2	NA	NA	TRBJ2-7	TGTGCCAGCAGCTTAGGGAGAGCCTACGAGCAGTACTTC	CASSLGRAYEQYF
TRBV4-1	NA	NA	TRBJ2-2	TGCGCCAGCAGCCAAAGTAGGGATCTACGCGCCGGGGAGCTGTTTTTT	CASSQSRDLRAGELFF
TRBV4-1	TRBD2	NA	TRBJ2-1	TGCGCCAGCAGCCAAGGAGCGGGACTAGCGGCCGATGAGCAGTTCTTC	CASSQGAGLAADEQFF
TRBV7-9	NA	once	TRBJ2-7	TGTGCCAGCAGCCAAACACGGGGCGGTTACGAGCAGTACTTC	CASSQTRGGYEQYF
TRBV5-1	TRBD1	NA	TRBJ2-5	TGCGCCAGCAGCTTCACCCAGGGGACAGGGCGAGAGACCCAGTACTTC	CASSFTQGTGRETQYF
TRBV19	TRBD1	NA	TRBJ1-2	TGTGCCAGTAGCCCCGGGACAGGGACGTTTGGCTACACCTTC	CASSPGTGTFGYTF
TRBV14	NA	NA	TRBJ1-4	TGTGCCAGCAGCCGACCCGGGCTCCACCTTGGTGAAAAACTGTTTTTT	CASSRPGLHLGEKLFF